The 15 T cell receptor beta chains in this list originate from one sample, sequenced in a study of tumor-infiltrating lymphocytes in localized non-small cell lung cancer. Generated by immunoSEQ multiplex PCR, the TCRdb table keeps only in-frame clones and is missing some. The sample carries approximately 17,000 clones, roughly three quarters recorded once. Sequencing was carried out using lung tumor tissue. The receptors here all came from a human donor with non-small cell lung cancer.

The chain carries TRBV20-1 and TRBJ2-1; tentatively, D is TRBD2 (5 bases). Per germline, CDR1 DFQATT and CDR2 SNEGSKA (reference sequence). Trimming pared 7 bases from V and 5 bases from J, leaving 9 bases between. This CDR3 comprises 11 residues. CDR3 protein: CSGGPDNEQFF. The CDR3 nucleotides are TGCAGTGGAGGGCCCGACAATGAGCAGTTCTTC.

This chain uses TRBV18 with TRBJ2-2; a possible D gene is TRBD1 (6 bases). Germline CDR1 KGHSH, CDR2 LQKENI. There are 15 residues in the CDR3. V lost 8 bases, J lost 0 bases, and 13 bases lay in between. CDR3 DNA sequence: TGTGCCAGCCCTAAACAGGGTTCGAACACCGGGGAGCTGTTTTTT. Translation gives CASPKQGSNTGELFF.

V gene TRBV18 combines with J gene TRBJ2-7; 7 nucleotides align to TRBD1. V lost 3 bases to trimming and J lost 1 base; unmatched junction nucleotides: 6. This CDR3 is built from 15 residues. Per the germline V gene, CDR1 is KGHSH and CDR2 is LQKENI. CDR3 sequence reads: CASSPDREISYEQYF. The CDR3 coding sequence is TGTGCCAGCTCACCCGACAGGGAAATTTCCTACGAGCAGTACTTC.

By sample share, this clone is medium-sized. V usage is TRBV6-1 and J usage is TRBJ1-5; unclear D gene. Per the germline V gene, CDR1 is MNHNS and CDR2 is SASEGT. This CDR3 is built from 14 residues. Trimming stripped 2 bases from V and 6 bases from J, with 11 bases between. CDR3 nucleotides: TGTGCCAGCAGTGAACTGGGGTTCGCTCAGCCCCAGCATTTT. Translating gives CASSELGFAQPQHF.

The CDR3 DNA reads as TGTGCCAGCAGCCCGACTAGCGGGACCTACGAGCAGTACTTC. Its protein is CASSPTSGTYEQYF. J is TRBJ2-7 and V is TRBV7-2; 11 bases fit TRBD2. Germline V gene lookup returns CDR1 SGHTA and CDR2 FQGNSA. This CDR3 region has 14 residues. V shed 5 bases, J shed 2 bases, and the junction held 2 bases outside the gene matches. Together with reference TRBV7-2 and TRBJ2-7, the CDR3 gives the full variable domain: GAGVSQSPSNKVTEKGKDVELRCDPISGHTALYWYRQSLGQGLEFLIYFQGNSAPDKSGLPSDRFSAERTGGSVSTLTIQRTQQEDSAVYLCASSPTSGTYEQYFGPGTRLTVT.

This clone has just one count. The rearrangement joins TRBV19 to TRBJ2-6; 7 nucleotides agree with TRBD2. The CDR3 consists of 15 residues. Germline V gives CDR1 LNHDA, CDR2 SQIVND (reference sequence). V lost 10 bases, J lost 2 bases, and 8 bases stayed unmatched. The CDR3 DNA is TGTGCCACCTCCCCGGGGAGGGCTGGGGCCAACGTCCTGACTTTC. Its translation: CATSPGRAGANVLTF.

The rearrangement uses TRBV7-2 and TRBJ2-5, with 7 positions matching TRBD2. The germline CDR1 and CDR2 sequences are SGHTA and FQGNSA. Trimming removed 1 base from V and 4 bases from J; junction bases left unmatched: 6. This CDR3 comprises 15 residues. CDR3: CASSLGGKRGETQYF. In DNA, the CDR3 is TGTGCCAGCAGCTTAGGGGGGAAGCGGGGAGAGACCCAGTACTTC.

This chain connects TRBV7-9 to TRBJ1-2; no reliable D call. Trimming cost V 2 bases and J 2 bases, with 6 bases left between them. The CDR3 has 13 amino acids. Looked up from germline, CDR1 is SEHNR and CDR2 is FQNEAQ (reference sequence). Here the CDR3 reads CASSLRPNYGYTF. As DNA, the CDR3 is TGTGCCAGCAGCTTACGGCCGAACTATGGCTACACCTTC.

This clone was seen a handful of times. The V gene is TRBV29-1, the J gene TRBJ1-4; D is uncertain. There are 12 residues in the CDR3. Trimming took off 8 bases at V and 8 bases at J, with 15 bases between the two ends. Germline V gene lookup returns CDR1 SQVTM and CDR2 ANQGSEA. The CDR3 region is CSSDTIGEKLFF. The CDR3 coding sequence is TGCAGCTCCGATACTATCGGAGAAAAACTGTTTTTT.

The chain uses TRBV5-4 and TRBJ1-1; 7 bases are shared with TRBD1. CDR3 length equals 15 residues. Germline assignment: CDR1 SGHNT and CDR2 YYREEE (reference sequence). V dropped 4 bases and J dropped 3; count of bases not matched to a gene: 9. Here the CDR3 reads CASSLTDRAHTEAFF. CDR3 nucleotides: TGTGCCAGCAGCCTTACAGACAGGGCTCACACTGAAGCTTTCTTT.

Written as DNA, the CDR3 is TGTGCCAGCACCCCTAGCGGGGGGAGCTCCTACGAGCAGTACTTC. Its protein is CASTPSGGSSYEQYF. This sequence joins TRBV9 and TRBJ2-7, with 11 bases that match TRBD2. This CDR3 is 15 amino acids long. Germline V gene data show CDR1 as SGDLS and CDR2 as YYNGEE. Trimming cost V 6 bases and J 0 bases; bases outside gene matches: 5.

V gene TRBV7-9 combines with J gene TRBJ2-7; 14 bases fit TRBD2. Looked up from germline, CDR1 is SEHNR and CDR2 is FQNEAQ (reference sequence). J gave up 5 bases and V 4 bases, and 16 bases lay outside the gene matches. This CDR3 has 19 amino acids. CDR3 DNA: TGTGCCAGCAGCTCAAGACTAGCGGGAGGGCCCTCCGTATGGGACGAGCAGTACTTC. Protein: CASSSRLAGGPSVWDEQYF.

The chain couples TRBV10-3 to TRBJ1-1, with D unclear. V shed 0 bases and J shed 5 bases, with 10 bases lying between them. Germline V gene data show CDR1 as ENHRY and CDR2 as SYGVKD. The CDR3 spans 14 residues. CDR3 in amino acids: CAISESSGLTEAFF. In DNA, the CDR3 is TGTGCCATCAGTGAGTCGAGTGGCCTAACTGAAGCTTTCTTT.

This clone was recorded a few times. This chain uses TRBV4-2 with TRBJ2-1; 10 bases align to TRBD2. The CDR3 loop spans 15 amino acids. Germline loops: CDR1 LGHNA, CDR2 YNFKEQ. V gave up 4 bases and J gave up 6 bases; unmatched junction bases: 6. CDR3 loop: CASSLEGTSVNEQFF. In DNA form, the CDR3 reads TGTGCCAGCAGCCTGGAAGGGACTAGCGTCAATGAGCAGTTCTTC.

The rearrangement links TRBV7-9 to TRBJ2-3; D is undetermined. CDR3 size: 14 residues. Germline V gene lookup returns CDR1 SEHNR and CDR2 FQNEAQ (reference sequence). V was cut by 3 bases and J by 4 bases, with 11 bases left in between. DNA of the CDR3: TGTGCCAGCAGCTTGGGTAGAGGCGCAGATACGCAGTATTTT. This gives the protein CASSLGRGADTQYF.